This is a list of T cell receptor beta chains from one sample in a study of radiation and T cells in renal cell carcinoma. Sequencing used immunoSEQ multiplex PCR; TCRdb keeps in-frame clones, though not all of them. The table records tens of thousands of clones, roughly 80% of them present only once. This sample comprised blood, obtained from a patient whose treatment included radiotherapy and nephrectomy. Source of these receptors: a man aged 60-69 years with renal cell carcinoma. Each CDR3 is given with its conserved first and last residue. Each record gives: clone size, V gene, J gene, D gene, CDR3 DNA, CDR3 protein. D genes are given only for firm matches. For some rows the clone size is stated as once, few or many, or as a class when expanded; others skip it.

>few|TRBV30|TRBJ1-5|TRBD1
TGTGCCTGGAGTGCGACAGGGGAGCAGCCCCAGCATTTT
CAWSATGEQPQHF
>NA|TRBV19|TRBJ1-1|NA
TGTGCCAGTAAATGGGAGAGGAACACTGAAGCTTTCTTT
CASKWERNTEAFF
>NA|TRBV2|TRBJ1-2|NA
TGTGCCAGCAGTGAGGCAGGGACGGACTATGGCTACACCTTC
CASSEAGTDYGYTF
>NA|TRBV18|TRBJ1-1|NA
TGTGCCAGCTCACCATTGGGGTCGAGCACTGGAGCTTTCTTT
CASSPLGSSTGAFF
>NA|TRBV27|TRBJ2-7|NA
TGTGCCAGCAGTTTGTCCCGTCTAGCCGGTTACGGGCAGTACTTC
CASSLSRLAGYGQYF
>NA|TRBV30|TRBJ1-6|NA
TGTGCCTGGATATTGAAGGGGTATAATTCACCCCTCCACTTT
CAWILKGYNSPLHF
>NA|TRBV10-3|TRBJ2-3|NA
TGTGCCATCAGTGAGGCGGGTCGATCCACAGATACGCAGTATTTT
CAISEAGRSTDTQYF
>NA|TRBV7-9|TRBJ2-7|NA
TGTGCCAGCAGCTCGGGACGTCTCTACGAGCAGTACTTC
CASSSGRLYEQYF
>NA|TRBV5-4|TRBJ2-5|TRBD2
TGCGCCAGCAGCTTGGCCGGACTAGCGGGAGTAGAGACCCAGTACTTC
CASSLAGLAGVETQYF
>NA|TRBV5-1|TRBJ2-1|NA
TGCGCCAGCAGCTTGGCCACTGCGGTTATTGAGCAGTTCTTC
CASSLATAVIEQFF
>once|TRBV4-3|TRBJ2-7|NA
TGCGCCAGCAGCCGCCGGAACGGTGCCTACGAGCAGTACTTC
CASSRRNGAYEQYF
>NA|TRBV7-2|TRBJ2-7|NA
TGTGCCAGCAGCTTAAACGGCAGGGGAACCGAGCAGTACTTC
CASSLNGRGTEQYF
>once|TRBV7-6|TRBJ1-2|TRBD1
TGTGCCAGCAGCTTAGCTCCCACAGGGGGGAAGGACTATGGCTACACCTTC
CASSLAPTGGKDYGYTF
>NA|TRBV18|TRBJ2-7|TRBD2
TGTGCCAGCTCACTAGGGACTAGCGGGTACGAGCAGTACTTC
CASSLGTSGYEQYF
>NA|TRBV5-5|TRBJ2-7|NA
TGTGCCAGCAGCGTACTCCTTACCCCCTACGAGCAGTACTTC
CASSVLLTPYEQYF
>NA|TRBV6-5|TRBJ2-5|NA
TGTGCCAGCAGTTACTGGAAATCCCAAGAGACCCAGTACTTC
CASSYWKSQETQYF
>few|TRBV7-2|TRBJ2-5|NA
TGTGCCAGCAGCTTATGGGGGACAGAGACCCAGTACTTC
CASSLWGTETQYF
>many|TRBV6-1|TRBJ1-5|NA
TGTGCCAGCAGTGATAAGGGGAGTCAGCCCCAGCATTTT
CASSDKGSQPQHF
>NA|TRBV5-1|TRBJ1-5|TRBD1
TGCGCCAGCAGCCCCGGGACAGAGAATCAGCCCCAGCATTTT
CASSPGTENQPQHF
>once|TRBV6-5|TRBJ2-7|TRBD2
TGTGCCAGCCAGAGCGGGAGTTCACACGAGCAGTACTTC
CASQSGSSHEQYF
>once|TRBV30|TRBJ2-1|TRBD1
TGTGCCTGGGACAGGGGTTCCTACAATGAGCAGTTCTTC
CAWDRGSYNEQFF
>NA|TRBV19|TRBJ1-2|NA
TGTGCCAGTAGTCACGACCGGTATCGGGTTGGCTACACCTTC
CASSHDRYRVGYTF
>NA|TRBV6-1|TRBJ2-5|NA
TGTGCCAGCAGTGGGCAGGAGTATGGGACCCAGTACTTC
CASSGQEYGTQYF
>NA|TRBV7-2|TRBJ2-7|TRBD2
TGTGCCAGCAGCAAGCGGGAGGGCTCCTACGAGCAGTACTTC
CASSKREGSYEQYF
>NA|TRBV5-1|TRBJ2-1|TRBD2
TGCGCCAGCAGCTTTCCGCGGGAGCTCTGGTACAATGAGCAGTTCTTC
CASSFPRELWYNEQFF
>NA|TRBV13|TRBJ2-7|TRBD2
TGTGCCAGCAGCTTAGGTTCCTTACTAGCGGGAATCTCCTACGAGCAGTACTTC
CASSLGSLLAGISYEQYF
>few|TRBV6-1|TRBJ2-3|NA
TGTGCCGGGCCGCAGGGCAAGGATACGCAGTATTTT
CAGPQGKDTQYF
>NA|TRBV2|TRBJ2-7|NA
TGTGCCAGCAGTGAAGCATGGACATCCGAGCAGTACTTC
CASSEAWTSEQYF
>once|TRBV6-5|TRBJ1-1|NA
TGTGCCAGCAGTTTACTTCGGGGGGCCACTGAAGCTTTCTTT
CASSLLRGATEAFF
>NA|TRBV19|TRBJ1-4|TRBD1
TGTGCCAGTAGTACAGACAGGGGATGGGATGAAAAACTGTTTTTT
CASSTDRGWDEKLFF
>NA|TRBV6-1|TRBJ1-1|NA
TGTGCCAGCAGCCTTTCGGGTAGCACTGAAGCTTTCTTT
CASSLSGSTEAFF
>NA|TRBV9|TRBJ2-5|TRBD1
TGTGCCAGCAGCGTTGGACAGGGTTATCAAGAGACCCAGTACTTC
CASSVGQGYQETQYF
>few|TRBV7-2|TRBJ2-5|TRBD2
TGTGCCAGCAGCTTAGTAGGGCCATGGGGAGGGTCCCAAGAGACCCAGTACTTC
CASSLVGPWGGSQETQYF
>NA|TRBV7-2|TRBJ2-1|NA
TGTGCCAGCAGCTTAGTGGGCACACGGTCCTACAATGAGCAGTTCTTC
CASSLVGTRSYNEQFF
>once|TRBV7-2|TRBJ2-1|NA
TGTGCCAGCCATAATTACAATGAGCAGTTCTTC
CASHNYNEQFF
>NA|TRBV5-1|TRBJ2-3|NA
TGCGCCAGCACCCTAGGGGGGATGGGGAGAACAGATACGCAGTATTTT
CASTLGGMGRTDTQYF
>NA|TRBV27|TRBJ1-5|NA
TGTGCCAGCAGTTTATCCGGGTATCAGCCCCAGCATTTT
CASSLSGYQPQHF
>few|TRBV9|TRBJ1-1|TRBD1
TGTGCCAGCAGCGTAGAGGACAGGGGCGCTGAAGCTTTCTTT
CASSVEDRGAEAFF
>NA|TRBV2|TRBJ1-5|NA
TGTGCCAGCAGTGGACAGAACAATCAGCCCCAGCATTTT
CASSGQNNQPQHF
>NA|TRBV30|TRBJ1-6|NA
TGTGCCTGGAGTGTCGCAGGGAATTCACCCCTCCACTTT
CAWSVAGNSPLHF
>NA|TRBV30|TRBJ2-6|NA
TGTGCCTGGAGTACGGGGGCCAACGTCCTGACTTTC
CAWSTGANVLTF
>NA|TRBV6-5|TRBJ1-4|NA
TGTGCCAGCAGCCGGGACCCCGAGGGAAAACTGTTTTTT
CASSRDPEGKLFF
>NA|TRBV7-2|TRBJ2-7|NA
TGTGCCAGCAGCTTATGGAGGGATTGGGAGCAGTACTTC
CASSLWRDWEQYF
>NA|TRBV7-9|TRBJ1-1|TRBD1
TGTGCCAGCAGCTTAGTAGGGACAGGGATGAACACTGAAGCTTTCTTT
CASSLVGTGMNTEAFF
>NA|TRBV5-5|TRBJ1-2|NA
TGTGCCAGCAGCTTGGCCCAGCAGGGCAGGGGCTACACCTTC
CASSLAQQGRGYTF
>NA|TRBV15|TRBJ1-4|NA
TGTGCCACCAGCAGAAGTTATACTGCCGAAAAACTGTTTTTT
CATSRSYTAEKLFF
>NA|TRBV7-3|TRBJ2-1|TRBD2
TGTGCCAGCAGCTTAATTCTAGCGGCCTACAATGAGCAGTTCTTC
CASSLILAAYNEQFF
>once|TRBV14|TRBJ2-1|TRBD2
TGTGCCAGCAGCCCGCAGTTACTCAGCGGGAGCCCTTACAATGAGCAGTTCTTC
CASSPQLLSGSPYNEQFF
>once|TRBV18|TRBJ1-4|TRBD1
TGTGCCAGCTCTCTAATTCTACAGACAGGGAATAATGAAAAACTGTTTTTT
CASSLILQTGNNEKLFF
>NA|TRBV29-1|TRBJ2-5|TRBD1
TGCAGCGTTGAGACAGGGGGCGGAGAGACCCAGTACTTC
CSVETGGGETQYF